This T cell receptor (beta chain) was profiled in a study of blood T cell repertoires in COVID-19. The CDR3 totals 16 residues. The V and J ends lost 0 bases and 5 bases respectively, with 14 bases between them. Germline CDR1 reads SGHRS; CDR2 reads YFSETQ. Method: immunoSEQ multiplex PCR; TCRdb's copy keeps in-frame clones and lacks some. The profile covers roughly 200,000 clones, with more than 75% appearing a single time and approximately 5% taken by the ten largest. Specimen: peripheral blood. This sequence originates from a woman older than 75 with acute or convalescent COVID-19. The chain combines TRBV5-1 with TRBJ1-4; maybe TRBD1 (6 bases). The CDR3 DNA reads as TGCGCCAGCAGCTTGGACCTGACAGGCCCCAATGAAAAACTGTTTTTT. Translating it yields CASSLDLTGPNEKLFF.